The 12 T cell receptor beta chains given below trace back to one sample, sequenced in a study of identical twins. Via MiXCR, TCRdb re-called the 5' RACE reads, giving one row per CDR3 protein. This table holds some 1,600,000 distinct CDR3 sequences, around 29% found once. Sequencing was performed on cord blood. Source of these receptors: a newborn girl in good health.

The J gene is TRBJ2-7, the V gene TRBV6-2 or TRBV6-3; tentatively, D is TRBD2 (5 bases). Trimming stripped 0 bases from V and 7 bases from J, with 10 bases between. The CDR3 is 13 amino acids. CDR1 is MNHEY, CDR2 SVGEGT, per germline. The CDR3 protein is CASSYSRRREQYF. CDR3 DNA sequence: TGTGCCAGCAGTTACTCGAGGCGGAGGGAGCAGTACTTC.

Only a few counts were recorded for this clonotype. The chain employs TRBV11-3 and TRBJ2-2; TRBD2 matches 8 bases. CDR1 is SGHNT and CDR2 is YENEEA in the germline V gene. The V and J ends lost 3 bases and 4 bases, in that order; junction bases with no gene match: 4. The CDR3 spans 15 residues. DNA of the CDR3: TGTGCCAGCAGCTTGAGCGGGAGACGCACCGGGGAGCTGTTTTTT. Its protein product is CASSLSGRRTGELFF.

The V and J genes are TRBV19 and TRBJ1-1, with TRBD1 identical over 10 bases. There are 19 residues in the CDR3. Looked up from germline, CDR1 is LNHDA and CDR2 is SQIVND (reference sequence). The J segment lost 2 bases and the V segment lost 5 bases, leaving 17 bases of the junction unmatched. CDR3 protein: CASSPVPGQGTKLNTEAFF. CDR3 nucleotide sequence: TGTGCCAGTAGTCCGGTCCCGGGACAGGGGACGAAGTTAAACACTGAAGCTTTCTTT.

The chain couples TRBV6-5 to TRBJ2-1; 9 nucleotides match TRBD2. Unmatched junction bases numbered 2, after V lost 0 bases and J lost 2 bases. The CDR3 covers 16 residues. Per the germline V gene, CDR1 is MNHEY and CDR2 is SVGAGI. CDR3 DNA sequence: TGTGCCAGCAGTTACTCTCTAGCGGGACCCTACAATGAGCAGTTCTTC. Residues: CASSYSLAGPYNEQFF.

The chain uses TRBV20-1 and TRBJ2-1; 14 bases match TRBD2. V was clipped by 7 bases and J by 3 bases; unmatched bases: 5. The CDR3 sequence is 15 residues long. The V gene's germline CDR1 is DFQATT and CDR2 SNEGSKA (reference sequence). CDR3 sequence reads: CSGVGTSGSYNEQFF. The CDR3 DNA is TGCAGTGGCGTTGGGACTAGCGGGAGCTACAATGAGCAGTTCTTC.

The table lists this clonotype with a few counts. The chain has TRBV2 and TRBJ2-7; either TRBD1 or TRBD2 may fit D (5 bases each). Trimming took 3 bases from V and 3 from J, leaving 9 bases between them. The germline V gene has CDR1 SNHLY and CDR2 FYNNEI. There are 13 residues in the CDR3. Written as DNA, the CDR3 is TGTGCCAGCAGTGAGGGGGTCTACTACGAGCAGTACTTC. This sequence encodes CASSEGVYYEQYF.

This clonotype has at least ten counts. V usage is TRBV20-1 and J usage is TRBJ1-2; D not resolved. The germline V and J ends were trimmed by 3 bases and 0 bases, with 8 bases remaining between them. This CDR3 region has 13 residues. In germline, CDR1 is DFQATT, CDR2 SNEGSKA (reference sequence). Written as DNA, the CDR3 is TGCAGTGCTAGCCCCGGGCCTAACTATGGCTACACCTTC. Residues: CSASPGPNYGYTF.

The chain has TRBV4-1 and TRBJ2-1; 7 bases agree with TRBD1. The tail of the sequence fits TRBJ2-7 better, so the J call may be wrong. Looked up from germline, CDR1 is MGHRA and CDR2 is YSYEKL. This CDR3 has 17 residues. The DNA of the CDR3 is TGCGCCAGCAGCCATGACAGGGATCGTCAGACCTACAATGAGCAGTACTTC. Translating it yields CASSHDRDRQTYNEQYF.

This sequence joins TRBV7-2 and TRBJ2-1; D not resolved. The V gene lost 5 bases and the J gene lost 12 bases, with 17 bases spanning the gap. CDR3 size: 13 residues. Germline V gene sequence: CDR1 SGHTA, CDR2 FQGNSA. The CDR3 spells CASSQDPNRGQFF. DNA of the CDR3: TGTGCCAGCAGCCAAGACCCAAATAGAGGGCAGTTCTTC.

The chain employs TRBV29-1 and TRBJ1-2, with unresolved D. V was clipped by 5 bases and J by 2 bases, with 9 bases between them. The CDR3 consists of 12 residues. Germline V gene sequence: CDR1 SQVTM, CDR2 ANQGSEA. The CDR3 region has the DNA TGCAGCGTTCAAAGGAGAAACTATGGCTACACCTTC. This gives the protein CSVQRRNYGYTF.

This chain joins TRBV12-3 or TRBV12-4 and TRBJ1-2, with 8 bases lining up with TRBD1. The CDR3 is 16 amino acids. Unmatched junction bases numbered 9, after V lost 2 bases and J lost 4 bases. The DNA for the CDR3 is TGTGCCAGCAGTTTAACCCAAGGACAGGGTCTCTATGGCTACACCTTC. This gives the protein CASSLTQGQGLYGYTF.

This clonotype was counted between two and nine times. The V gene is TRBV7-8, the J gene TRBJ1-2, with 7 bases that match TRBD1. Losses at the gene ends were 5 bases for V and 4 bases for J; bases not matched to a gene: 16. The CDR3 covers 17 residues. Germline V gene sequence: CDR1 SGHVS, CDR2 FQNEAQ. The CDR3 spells CASSPDRVPNRGYGYTF. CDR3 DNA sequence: TGTGCCAGCAGCCCCGACAGGGTTCCGAACAGAGGCTATGGCTACACCTTC.